This TCR beta chain was captured by sequencing in a study of blood T cells in healthy people across ages (dated by TCRdb to the mid-2010s). Looking at the study overall: In model experiments, roughly one uniquely barcoded TCR beta cDNA molecule per two T cells was captured by template switching. To avoid experimental bias, donors of different ages were randomly spread across the sequencing lanes. Four age groups were formed from the donors: young (average 16 years), middle-aged (approximately 40), aged (over 55) and long-lived (approximately 78). Using the same blood draw, the study looked at two additional independent replicas of 1 million unique cDNA reads for two donors, one aged 18 to 29 and the other aged 80 or older. Using deep sequencing normalized with unique cDNA molecular identifiers, the study measured how TCR beta repertoire diversity changes with age. On the study overall, not on this receptor specifically: Since profiling was done on bulk unsorted PBMCs, naive and antigen-experienced compartments could not be conclusively compared. Compared with the aged group, more naive CD4+ T cells, fewer expanded clones and increased TCR diversity were shown by the long-lived group, suggesting age selection. Donor CMV infection status was unknown, potentially confounding age-related changes in expanded clonotypes. Observed TCR beta diversity per million T cells fell roughly linearly with age, and a significant reduction was already apparent by age roughly 40. Total diversity estimates from one million sequenced T cells were considered lower bounds and underestimates. Observed TCR beta diversity correlated strongly with the percentage of naive T cells measured by flow cytometry.

A remark on this clonotype: There is no known antigen for this receptor. The input lacks base qualities; no much larger clone sits a single base away.

Systemically healthy Caucasian individuals from Russia, some 40 in total and aged roughly 6 to 95 years, were included as donors. Ten milliliters of peripheral blood were drawn from each donor into EDTA-treated Vacutainer tubes. Ficoll-Paque density-gradient centrifugation was used to isolate PBMCs, with at least 6 million per sample. Trizol reagent was used to extract total RNA from the PBMCs, yielding at least 5.5 micrograms per sample. Naive CD45RAhigh/CD27high T cell percentages were measured by flow cytometry on a PBMC aliquot from every donor. V ends up 3 bases short and J 7 bases short, with an unmatched junction base count of 20. Via the germline V gene, CDR1 is SGDLS and CDR2 YYNGEE. The CDR3, from cysteine to phenylalanine, totals 18 residues. Left in the record is the CDR3 DNA by itself, 54 bases read in frame from the first base. The protocol used for the library was 5' RACE. The sequencer listed for this sample is Illumina HiSeq 2500. The second PCR ran for about 6 to 11 cycles and used a J-beta primer mix along with a sample-barcoded 5' primer. A template-switch 5' adaptor carrying 12 random nucleotides introduced a unique molecular identifier onto each TCR beta cDNA molecule. Each sample yielded at least 2.5 million CDR3-containing paired-end reads. First-strand cDNA was synthesized from all RNA with the Mint cDNA synthesis kit, primed by a TRBC-specific oligonucleotide. All cDNA was treated with uracil-DNA glycosylase and then went through a first 18-cycle PCR with the universal primers M1SS and BC2_uni_R. The original pipeline was this. For normalization, 1 million high-quality reads were randomly selected from each sample, with every read carrying a distinct molecular identifier. Instead of being binned into consensus sequences, reads with shared molecular identifiers were discarded. MiTCR, set to a Q25 quality threshold and the strictest error-elimination algorithm, was used for CDR3 identification, clonotype clustering and error correction. Lower-bound total TCR beta diversity was estimated with a nonparametric unseen species model using Euler transformation. TCRdb took the public reads, trimmed them with fastp at Q25, ran MiXCR for clone calling and kept in-frame beta chains. Each entry is one CDR3 protein sequence, shown with its most common DNA and genes. These V and J calls rely on TCRdb rather than the paper's analysis. A total of 700,000 to 850,000 distinct CDR3 sequences appear in this sample, 40% to 65% of them only once. The leading ten clones occupy approximately 41% of the sample.

The chain links TRBV9 with TRBJ2-7, and 9 junctional nucleotides match TRBD2. The origin of this receptor is a man older than 75 in good health. The sequencing input was blood. The bases read TGTGCCAGCAGCGGCGGGATTAGCGGGAGCGGGGCCTACAATGAGCAGTACTTC. Its protein reads: CASSGGISGSGAYNEQYF.